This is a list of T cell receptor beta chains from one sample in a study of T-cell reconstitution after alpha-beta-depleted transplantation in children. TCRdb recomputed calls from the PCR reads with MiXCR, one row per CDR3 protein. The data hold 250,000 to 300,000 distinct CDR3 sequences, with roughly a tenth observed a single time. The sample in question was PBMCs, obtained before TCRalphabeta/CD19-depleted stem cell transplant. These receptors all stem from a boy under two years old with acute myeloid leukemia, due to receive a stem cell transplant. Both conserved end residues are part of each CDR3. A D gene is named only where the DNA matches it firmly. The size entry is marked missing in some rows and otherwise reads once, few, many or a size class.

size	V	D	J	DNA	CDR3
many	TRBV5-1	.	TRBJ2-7	TGCGCCAGCAGCATGACAGGGGAGGGCGAGCAGTACTTC	CASSMTGEGEQYF
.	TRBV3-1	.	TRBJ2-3	TGTGCCAGCAGCCCTACCCATATCACAGATACGCAGTATTTT	CASSPTHITDTQYF
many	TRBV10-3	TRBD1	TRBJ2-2	TGTGCCATCAGTTCAGACAGGGACACCGGGGAGCTGTTTTTT	CAISSDRDTGELFF
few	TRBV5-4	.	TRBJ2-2	TGTGCCAGCAGCTTGGACAGGTGGAACACCGGGGAGCTGTTTTTT	CASSLDRWNTGELFF
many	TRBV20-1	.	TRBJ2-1	TGCCAAGTCCCGACAGTCATCAATGAGCAGTTCTTC	CQVPTVINEQFF
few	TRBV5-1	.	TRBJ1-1	TGCGCCAGCAGCTTGGATGTGGTCTCCGGTTTTCCCACTGAAGCTTTCTTT	CASSLDVVSGFPTEAFF
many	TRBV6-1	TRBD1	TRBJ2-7	TGTGCCAGCAGGGGACAGGGGGCGGCCCCCTACGAGCAGTACTTC	CASRGQGAAPYEQYF
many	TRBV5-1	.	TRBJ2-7	TGCGCCAGCAGCCTCCGGGCGGACCCCTACGAGCAGTACTTC	CASSLRADPYEQYF
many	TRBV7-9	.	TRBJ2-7	TGTGCCAGCAGCTTAATGTGGAACGAGCAGTACTTC	CASSLMWNEQYF
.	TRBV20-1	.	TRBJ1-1	TGCAGTGCTAGGGTTACAGTCATGAACACTGAAGCTTTCTTT	CSARVTVMNTEAFF
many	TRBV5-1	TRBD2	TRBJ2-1	TGCGCCAGCAGCCCAGAACCGTACAGGGGACTAGCGGTCTACAATGAGCAGTTCTTC	CASSPEPYRGLAVYNEQFF
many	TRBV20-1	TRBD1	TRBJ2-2	TGCAGTGCTAGAGTCGAGGGACAGGGACCCGGGGAGCTGTTTTTT	CSARVEGQGPGELFF
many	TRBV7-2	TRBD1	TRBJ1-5	TGTGCCAGCAGCAAAACAGGGGGCCATCAGCCCCAGCATTTT	CASSKTGGHQPQHF
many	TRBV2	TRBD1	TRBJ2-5	TGTGCCAGCAGTGCCAGGCAGGGGGCGAAGAGGATGACAGAGACCCAGTACTTC	CASSARQGAKRMTETQYF
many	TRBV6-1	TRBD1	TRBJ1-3	TGTGCCAGCAAGCGGGACAGGGGGTACTCTGGAAACACCATATATTTT	CASKRDRGYSGNTIYF
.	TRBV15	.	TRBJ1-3	TGTGCCACCAGCAGAGATCGATGGACGAACACCATATATTTT	CATSRDRWTNTIYF
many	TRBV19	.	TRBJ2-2	TGTGCCAGTAGTTTGGGGGTTTCGAACACCGGGGAGCTGTTTTTT	CASSLGVSNTGELFF
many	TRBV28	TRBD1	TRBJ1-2	TGTGCCAGCAGGGACAGGCACTATGGCTACACCTTC	CASRDRHYGYTF
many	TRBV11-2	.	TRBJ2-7	TGTGCCAGCAGCATACAAGGCCCTGCGGTCTACGAGCAGTACTTC	CASSIQGPAVYEQYF
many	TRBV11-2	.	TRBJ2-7	TGTGCCAGCACCCAGGGGCTACCCTACGAGCAGTACTTC	CASTQGLPYEQYF
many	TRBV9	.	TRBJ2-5	TGTGCCAGCAGACCCCCCCAGGGGGAGACCCAGTACTTC	CASRPPQGETQYF
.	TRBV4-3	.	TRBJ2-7	TGCGCCAGCAGCCAAGTGAGGACGGGGTACGAGCAGTACTTC	CASSQVRTGYEQYF
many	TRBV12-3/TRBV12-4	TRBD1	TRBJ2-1	TGTGCCAGCAGTCACGACGGGACAGTGCCACAAGGAGAGCAGTTCTTC	CASSHDGTVPQGEQFF
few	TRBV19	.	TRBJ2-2	TGTGCCAGTAGATCGAACACCGGGGAGCTGTTTTTT	CASRSNTGELFF
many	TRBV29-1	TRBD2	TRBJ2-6	TGCAGCGTTGAAGGCGGGAGCTCTGGGGCCAACGTCCTGACTTTC	CSVEGGSSGANVLTF
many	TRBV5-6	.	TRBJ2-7	TGTGCCAGCAGCTTGCGGGGGGCAGGTTTCGAGCAGTACTTC	CASSLRGAGFEQYF
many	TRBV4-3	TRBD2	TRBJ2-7	TGCGCCAGCAGCCCAGGACTAGCGGGAGTCTACGAGCAGTACTTC	CASSPGLAGVYEQYF
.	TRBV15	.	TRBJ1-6	TGTGCCACCAAGGTACAGGGTGGGTCACCCCTCCACTTT	CATKVQGGSPLHF
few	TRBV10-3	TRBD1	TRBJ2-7	TGTGCCATCAGAGACAGGGTGATCTCCTACGAGCAGTACTTC	CAIRDRVISYEQYF
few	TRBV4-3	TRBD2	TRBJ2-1	TGCGCCAGCAGCCACCCGGGACTAGCCGAGTGGGATGAGCAGTTCTTC	CASSHPGLAEWDEQFF
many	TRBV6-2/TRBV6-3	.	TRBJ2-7	TGTGCCAGCAGTTACCCTTTGACAGGTGGCTACGAGCAGTACTTC	CASSYPLTGGYEQYF
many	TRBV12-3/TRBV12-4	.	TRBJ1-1	TGTGCCAGCAGTTTTCTTGACACTGAAGCTTTCTTT	CASSFLDTEAFF